The entry below describes one T cell receptor (beta chain). Per the authors' pipeline: Estimation of nucleated cell counts was performed using reference gene primer amplification. Using immunoSEQ multiplex PCR, the repertoire was profiled, and TCRdb retains in-frame clones only, with some absent. V, J and clone size were drawn from that table, and D and trimming were deduced from the DNA. The data show roughly 190,000 clones, with about 78% seen just once and roughly 7.8% held by the top ten. The data originate from a study of blood T cell repertoires in COVID-19. Turning to the study itself: Samples representing acute and convalescent COVID-19 were sourced from the United States, Italy and Spain. From T cells, B-cell-depleted T cells, or PBMCs came the material, which was cDNA or gDNA.

The CDR3 spans 13 residues. Germline CDR1 and CDR2: GTSNPN and SVGIG (reference sequence). Trimming shortened V by 3 bases and J by 1 base, and 8 bases separated the two germline ends. This receptor was identified in a woman in her 50s with active or convalescent COVID-19. Sample: peripheral blood. The rearrangement uses TRBV30 and TRBJ2-3; unclear D gene. DNA for the CDR3: TGTGCCTGGAGACGGAGTGGCACAGATACGCAGTATTTT. This sequence encodes CAWRRSGTDTQYF.